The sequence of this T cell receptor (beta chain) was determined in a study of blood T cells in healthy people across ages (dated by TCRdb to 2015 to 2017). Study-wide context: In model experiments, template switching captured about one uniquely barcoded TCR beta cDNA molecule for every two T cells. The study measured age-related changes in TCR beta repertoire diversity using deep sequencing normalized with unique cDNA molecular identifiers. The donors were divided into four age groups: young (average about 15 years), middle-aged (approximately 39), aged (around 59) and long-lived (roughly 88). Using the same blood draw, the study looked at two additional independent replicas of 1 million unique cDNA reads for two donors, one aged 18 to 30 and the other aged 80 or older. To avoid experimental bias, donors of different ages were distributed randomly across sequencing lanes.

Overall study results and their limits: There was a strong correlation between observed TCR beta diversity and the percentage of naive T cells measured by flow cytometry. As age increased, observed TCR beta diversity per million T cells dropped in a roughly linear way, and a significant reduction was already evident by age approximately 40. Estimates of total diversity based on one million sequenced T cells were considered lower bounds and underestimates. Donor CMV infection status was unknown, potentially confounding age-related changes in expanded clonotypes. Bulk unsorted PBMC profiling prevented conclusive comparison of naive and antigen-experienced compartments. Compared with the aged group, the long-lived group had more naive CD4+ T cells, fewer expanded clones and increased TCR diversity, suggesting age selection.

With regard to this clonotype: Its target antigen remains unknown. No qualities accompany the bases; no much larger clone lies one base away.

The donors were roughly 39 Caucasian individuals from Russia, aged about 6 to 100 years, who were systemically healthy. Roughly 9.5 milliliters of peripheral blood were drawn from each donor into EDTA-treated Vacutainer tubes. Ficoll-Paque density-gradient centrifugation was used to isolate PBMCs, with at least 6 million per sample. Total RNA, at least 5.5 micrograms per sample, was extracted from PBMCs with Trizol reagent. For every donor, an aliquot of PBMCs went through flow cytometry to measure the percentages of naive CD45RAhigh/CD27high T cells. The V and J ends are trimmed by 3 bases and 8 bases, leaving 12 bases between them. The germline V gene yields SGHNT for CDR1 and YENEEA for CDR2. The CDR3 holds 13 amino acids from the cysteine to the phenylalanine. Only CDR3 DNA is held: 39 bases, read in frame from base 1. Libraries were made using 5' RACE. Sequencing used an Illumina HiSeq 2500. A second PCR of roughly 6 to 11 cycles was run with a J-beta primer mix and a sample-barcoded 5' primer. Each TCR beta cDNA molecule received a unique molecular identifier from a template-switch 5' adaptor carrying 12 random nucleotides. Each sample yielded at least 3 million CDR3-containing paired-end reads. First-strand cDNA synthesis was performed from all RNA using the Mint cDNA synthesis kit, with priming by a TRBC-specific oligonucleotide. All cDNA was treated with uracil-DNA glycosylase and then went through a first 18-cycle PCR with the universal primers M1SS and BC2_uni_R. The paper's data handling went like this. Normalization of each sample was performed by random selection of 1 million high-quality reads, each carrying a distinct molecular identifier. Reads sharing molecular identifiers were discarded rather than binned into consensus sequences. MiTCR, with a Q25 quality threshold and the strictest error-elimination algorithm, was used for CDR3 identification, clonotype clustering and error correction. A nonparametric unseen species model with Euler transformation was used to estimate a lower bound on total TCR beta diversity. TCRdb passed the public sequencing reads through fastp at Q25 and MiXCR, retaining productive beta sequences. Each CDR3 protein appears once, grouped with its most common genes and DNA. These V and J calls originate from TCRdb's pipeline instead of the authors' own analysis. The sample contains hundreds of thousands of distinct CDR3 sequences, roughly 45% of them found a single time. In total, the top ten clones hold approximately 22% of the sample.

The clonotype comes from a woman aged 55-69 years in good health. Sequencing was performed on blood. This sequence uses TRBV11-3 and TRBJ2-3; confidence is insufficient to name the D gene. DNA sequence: TGTGCCAGCAGCTTTTACCCGAAGGGTACGCAGTATTTT. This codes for CASSFYPKGTQYF.